Sequencing of this TCR beta chain was carried out in a study of persistence of HIV-infected CD4 T cells. General study findings and limits: TCR oligoclonality correlated with proviral oligoclonality in the same sorted populations. Bulk TCR data could not be restricted to HIV-1-infected CMV-responding cells. Degenerate expanded CDR3beta sequences were enriched among CMV- and Gag-responding cells.

The immunoSEQ assay was version 4, run in survey mode. Profiling relied on immunoSEQ multiplex PCR, and the TCRdb table lists in-frame clones only, not all of them. The repertoire holds 25,000 to 35,000 clones, around four fifths seen once, with roughly 0.9% in the top ten. V was clipped by 3 bases and J by 9 bases; unmatched bases: 22. This CDR3 spans 19 amino acids. Germline lookup yields CDR1 SGDLS and CDR2 YYNGEE. In the case of this clone: Its target is unknown.

Cells were stimulated with CMV-infected fibroblast lysates at 10 ug/mL. CD40L/CD69 double-negative CD45RO-high memory CD4+ T cells were collected. This receptor was obtained from an adult man with HIV who was CMV-seropositive. The sample consisted of CD4+ T cells sorted from PBMCs after roughly 18-hour stimulation, taken from a patient who received antiretroviral therapy. V and J are TRBV9 and TRBJ2-1; 9 bases match TRBD1. This CDR3 reads CASSASHPTGGALIPEQFF. DNA of the CDR3: TGTGCCAGCAGCGCTTCGCACCCTACAGGGGGCGCTTTGATCCCTGAGCAGTTCTTC.